This TCR beta chain was captured by sequencing in a study of immune evolution from preneoplasia to lung adenocarcinoma. The germline V gene encodes CDR1 LNHNV and CDR2 YYDKDF (reference sequence). Trimming took off 0 bases at V and 2 bases at J, with 17 bases between the two ends. The CDR3 length is 18 residues. Histologic diagnosis was independently verified by two lung pathologists. The repertoire was sequenced with immunoSEQ multiplex PCR; TCRdb's copy has only in-frame clones and lacks some. The profile covers thousands of clones, with around four fifths appearing a single time and less than 25% taken by the ten largest.

Material: FFPE adjacent normal lung tissue. This sequence was found in a donor at least 70 years old with lung adenocarcinoma. The chain employs TRBV15 and TRBJ2-4, with D possibly TRBD2 on 7 matching bases. The CDR3 nucleotides are TGTGCCACCAGCAGAGATGGCGGGGGCCCGATAACCAAAAACATTCAGTACTTC. As protein: CATSRDGGGPITKNIQYF.